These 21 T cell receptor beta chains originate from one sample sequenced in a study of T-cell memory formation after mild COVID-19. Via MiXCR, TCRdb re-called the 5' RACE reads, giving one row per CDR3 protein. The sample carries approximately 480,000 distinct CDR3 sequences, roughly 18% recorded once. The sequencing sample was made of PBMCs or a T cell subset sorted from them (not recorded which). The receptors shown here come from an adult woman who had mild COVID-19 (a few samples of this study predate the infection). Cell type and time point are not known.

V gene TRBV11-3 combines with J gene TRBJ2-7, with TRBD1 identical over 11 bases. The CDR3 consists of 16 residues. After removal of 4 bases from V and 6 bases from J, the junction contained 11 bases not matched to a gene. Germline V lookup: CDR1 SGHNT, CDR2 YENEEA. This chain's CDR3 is CASSSADRGHFFEQYF. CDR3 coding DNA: TGTGCCAGCAGCTCCGCGGACAGGGGGCACTTTTTCGAGCAGTACTTC.

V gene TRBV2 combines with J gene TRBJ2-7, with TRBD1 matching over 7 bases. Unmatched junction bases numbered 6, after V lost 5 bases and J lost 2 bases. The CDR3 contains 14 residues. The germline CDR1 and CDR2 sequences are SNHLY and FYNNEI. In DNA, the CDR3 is TGTGCCAGCAGTAAGTCCACAGGGGCCTACGAGCAGTACTTC. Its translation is CASSKSTGAYEQYF.

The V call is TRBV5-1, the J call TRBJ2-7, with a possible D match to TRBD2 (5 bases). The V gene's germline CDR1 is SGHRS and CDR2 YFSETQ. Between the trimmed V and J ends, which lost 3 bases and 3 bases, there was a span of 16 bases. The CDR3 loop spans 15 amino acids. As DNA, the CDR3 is TGCGCCAGCAGCTCTCCCGGGATCGAGATCTACGAGCAGTACTTC. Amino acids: CASSSPGIEIYEQYF.

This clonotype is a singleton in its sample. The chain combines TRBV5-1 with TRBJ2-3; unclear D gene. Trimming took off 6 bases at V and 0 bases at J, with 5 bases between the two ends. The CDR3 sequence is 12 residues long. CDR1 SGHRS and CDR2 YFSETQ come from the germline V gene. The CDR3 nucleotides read TGCGCCAGCACCCAAAGCACAGATACGCAGTATTTT. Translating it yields CASTQSTDTQYF.

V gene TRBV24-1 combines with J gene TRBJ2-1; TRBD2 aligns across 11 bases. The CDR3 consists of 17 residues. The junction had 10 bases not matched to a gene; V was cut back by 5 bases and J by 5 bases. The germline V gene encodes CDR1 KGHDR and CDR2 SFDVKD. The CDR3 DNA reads TGTGCCACCAGTGCCCCCGTCGCACTAGCGGGAGACAATGAGCAGTTCTTC. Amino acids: CATSAPVALAGDNEQFF.

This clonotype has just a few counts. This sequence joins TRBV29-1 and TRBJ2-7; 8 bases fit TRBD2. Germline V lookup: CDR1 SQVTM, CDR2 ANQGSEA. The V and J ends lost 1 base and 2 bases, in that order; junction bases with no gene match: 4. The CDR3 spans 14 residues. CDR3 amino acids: CSVEVAGRTYEQYF. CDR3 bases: TGCAGCGTTGAAGTAGCGGGGAGGACCTACGAGCAGTACTTC.

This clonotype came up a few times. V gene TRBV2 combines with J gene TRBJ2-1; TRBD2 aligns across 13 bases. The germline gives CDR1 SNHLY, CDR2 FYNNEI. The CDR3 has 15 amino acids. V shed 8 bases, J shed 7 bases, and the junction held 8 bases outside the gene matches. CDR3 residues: CASEAGTSGDNEQFF. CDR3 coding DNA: TGTGCCAGCGAAGCCGGGACTAGCGGGGATAATGAGCAGTTCTTC.

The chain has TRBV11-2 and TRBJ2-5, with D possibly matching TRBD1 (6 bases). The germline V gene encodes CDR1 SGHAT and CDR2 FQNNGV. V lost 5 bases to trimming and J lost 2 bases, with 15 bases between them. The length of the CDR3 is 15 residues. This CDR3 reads CASSAPNRDQETQYF. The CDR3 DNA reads TGTGCCAGCAGCGCGCCCAACAGGGATCAAGAGACCCAGTACTTC.

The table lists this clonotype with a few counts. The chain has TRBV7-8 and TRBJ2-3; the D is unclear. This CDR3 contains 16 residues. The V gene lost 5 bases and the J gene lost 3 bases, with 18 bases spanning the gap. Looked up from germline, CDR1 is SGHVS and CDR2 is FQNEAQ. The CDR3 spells CASSPMLLGTTDTQYF. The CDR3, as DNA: TGTGCCAGCAGCCCGATGCTCCTTGGAACAACAGATACGCAGTATTTT.

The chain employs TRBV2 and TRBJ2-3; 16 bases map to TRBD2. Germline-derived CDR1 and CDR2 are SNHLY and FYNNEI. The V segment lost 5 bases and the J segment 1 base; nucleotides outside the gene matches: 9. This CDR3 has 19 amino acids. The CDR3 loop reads CASSLTGLAGGRGTDTQYF. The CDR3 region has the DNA TGTGCCAGCAGTCTCACGGGACTAGCGGGGGGGCGGGGCACAGATACGCAGTATTTT.

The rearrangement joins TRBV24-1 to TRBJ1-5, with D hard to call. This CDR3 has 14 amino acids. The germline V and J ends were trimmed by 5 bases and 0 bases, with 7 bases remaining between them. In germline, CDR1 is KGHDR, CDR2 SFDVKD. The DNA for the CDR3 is TGTGCCACCAGTGCCGGATATAGCAATCAGCCCCAGCATTTT. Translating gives CATSAGYSNQPQHF.

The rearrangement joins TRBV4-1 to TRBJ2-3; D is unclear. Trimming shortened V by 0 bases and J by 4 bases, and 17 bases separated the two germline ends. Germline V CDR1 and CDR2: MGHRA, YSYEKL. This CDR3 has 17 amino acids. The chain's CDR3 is CASSQDLNVWSPDTQYF. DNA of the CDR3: TGCGCCAGCAGCCAAGATTTAAACGTGTGGTCTCCAGATACGCAGTATTTT.

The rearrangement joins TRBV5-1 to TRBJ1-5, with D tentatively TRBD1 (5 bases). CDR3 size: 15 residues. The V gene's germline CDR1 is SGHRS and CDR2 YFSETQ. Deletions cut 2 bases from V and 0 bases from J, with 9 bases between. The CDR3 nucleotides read TGCGCCAGCAGCTTTGTGGGGCCTAGCAATCAGCCCCAGCATTTT. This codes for CASSFVGPSNQPQHF.

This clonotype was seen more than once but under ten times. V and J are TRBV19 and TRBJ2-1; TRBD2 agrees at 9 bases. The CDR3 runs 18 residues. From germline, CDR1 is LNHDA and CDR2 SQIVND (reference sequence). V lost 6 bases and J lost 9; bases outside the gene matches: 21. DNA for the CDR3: TGTGCCAGTAGGGCCCCGGAGGGTAGCGGGAGCGGGTACTTTGAGCAGTTCTTC. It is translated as CASRAPEGSGSGYFEQFF.

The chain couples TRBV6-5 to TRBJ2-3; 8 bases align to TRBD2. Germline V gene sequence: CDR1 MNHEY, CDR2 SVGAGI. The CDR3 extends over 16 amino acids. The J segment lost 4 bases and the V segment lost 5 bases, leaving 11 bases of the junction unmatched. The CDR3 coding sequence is TGTGCCAGCAGTGACGGGGGGGGCGGGAGATCAGATACGCAGTATTTT. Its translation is CASSDGGGGRSDTQYF.

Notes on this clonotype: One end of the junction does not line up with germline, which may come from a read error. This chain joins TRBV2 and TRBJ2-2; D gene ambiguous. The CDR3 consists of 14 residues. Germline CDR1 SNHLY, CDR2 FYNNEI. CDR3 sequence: CASREVGYTGELFF. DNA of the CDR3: TGTGCCAGCAGGGAAGTGGGTTACACCGGGGAGCTGTTTTTT.

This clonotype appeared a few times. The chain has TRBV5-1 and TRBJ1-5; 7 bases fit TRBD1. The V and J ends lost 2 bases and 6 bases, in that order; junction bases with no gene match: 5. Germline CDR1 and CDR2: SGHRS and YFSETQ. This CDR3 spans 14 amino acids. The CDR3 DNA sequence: TGCGCCAGCAGCTTTGCAGGGGGGGGTCAGCCCCAGCATTTT. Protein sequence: CASSFAGGGQPQHF.

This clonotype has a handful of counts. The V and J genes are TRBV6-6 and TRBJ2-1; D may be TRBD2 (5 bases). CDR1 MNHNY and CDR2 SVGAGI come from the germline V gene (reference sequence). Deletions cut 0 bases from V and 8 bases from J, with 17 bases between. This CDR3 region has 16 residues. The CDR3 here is CASSYSSLPGGDEQFF. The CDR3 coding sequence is TGTGCCAGCAGTTACTCGAGTCTCCCTGGAGGCGATGAGCAGTTCTTC.

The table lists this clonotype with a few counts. CDR3 bases: TGTGCCAGCATTCGACTAGCGGGAGGAAAGGTTACGCAGTATTTT. Residues: CASIRLAGGKVTQYF. The chain uses TRBV5-5 and TRBJ2-3, with 13 bases identical to TRBD2. From germline, CDR1 is SGHKS and CDR2 YYEKEE (reference sequence). The CDR3 length is 15 residues. Trimming at V came to 6 bases and at J to 8 bases, leaving 9 bases not matched to a gene.

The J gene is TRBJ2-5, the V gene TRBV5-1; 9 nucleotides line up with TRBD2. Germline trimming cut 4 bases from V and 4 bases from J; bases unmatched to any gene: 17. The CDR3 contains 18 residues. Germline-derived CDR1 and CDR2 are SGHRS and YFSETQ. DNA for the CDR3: TGCGCCAGCAGCGGAATAGCGGGGGCCCCACGTGGAGCAGAGACCCAGTACTTC. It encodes CASSGIAGAPRGAETQYF. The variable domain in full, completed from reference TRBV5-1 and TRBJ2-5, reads KAGVTQTPRYLIKTRGQQVTLSCSPISGHRSVSWYQQTPGQGLQFLFEYFSETQRNKGNFPGRFSGRQFSNSRSEMNVSTLELGDSALYLCASSGIAGAPRGAETQYFGPGTRLLVL.

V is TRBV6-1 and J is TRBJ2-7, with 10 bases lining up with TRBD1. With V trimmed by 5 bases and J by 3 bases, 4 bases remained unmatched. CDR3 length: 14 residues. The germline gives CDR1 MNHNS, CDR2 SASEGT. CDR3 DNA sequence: TGTGCCAGCAGTTGGGACAGGGGTGGCTACGAGCAGTACTTC. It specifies CASSWDRGGYEQYF.